The sequence of this TCR beta chain was determined in a study of blood T cell repertoires in COVID-19. For the study at large: From the United States, Italy and Spain came samples of acute and convalescent COVID-19. PBMCs, B-cell-depleted T cells, or T cells provided the cDNA or gDNA that made up the material.

Methods used by the authors: It was from reference gene primer amplification that nucleated cell counts were estimated. Clones were read by immunoSEQ multiplex PCR, and TCRdb kept only the in-frame ones, dropping some. That table gives V, J and clone size, and the DNA gave D and trimming. The repertoire has approximately 200,000 clones, about four fifths of them found once; the top ten carry more than 9%. Germline values: CDR1 SGHAT, CDR2 FQNNGV. V trimming: 5 bases; J trimming: 2 bases; junction bases outside the gene matches: 2. CDR3 length: 13 residues. The genes are TRBV11-2 and TRBJ2-5, with TRBD2 matching over 7 bases. This receptor was obtained from a woman older than 75 with acute or convalescent COVID-19. The specimen was peripheral blood. CDR3 DNA: TGTGCCAGCAGCCCGGGGGGTCAAGAGACCCAGTACTTC. It codes for CASSPGGQETQYF.